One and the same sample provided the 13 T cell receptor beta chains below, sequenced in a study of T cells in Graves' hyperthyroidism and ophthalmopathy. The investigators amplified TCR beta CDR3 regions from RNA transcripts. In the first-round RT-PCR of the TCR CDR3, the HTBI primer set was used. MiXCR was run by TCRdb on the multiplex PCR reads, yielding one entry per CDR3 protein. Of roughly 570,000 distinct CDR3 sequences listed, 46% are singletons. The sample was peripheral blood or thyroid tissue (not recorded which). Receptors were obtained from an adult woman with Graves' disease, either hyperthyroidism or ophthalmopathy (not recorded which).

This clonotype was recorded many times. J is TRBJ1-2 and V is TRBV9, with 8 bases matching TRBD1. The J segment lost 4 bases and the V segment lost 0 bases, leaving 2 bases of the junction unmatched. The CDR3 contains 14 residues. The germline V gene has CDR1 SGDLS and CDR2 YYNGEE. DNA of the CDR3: TGTGCCAGCAGCGTAGGACAGGGGTTCTATGGCTACACCTTC. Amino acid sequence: CASSVGQGFYGYTF. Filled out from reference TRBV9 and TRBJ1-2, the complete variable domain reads DSGVTQTPKHLITATGQRVTLRCSPRSGDLSVYWYQQSLDQGLQFLIQYYNGEERAKGNILERFSAQQFPDLHSELNLSSLELGDSALYFCASSVGQGFYGYTFGSGTRLTVV.

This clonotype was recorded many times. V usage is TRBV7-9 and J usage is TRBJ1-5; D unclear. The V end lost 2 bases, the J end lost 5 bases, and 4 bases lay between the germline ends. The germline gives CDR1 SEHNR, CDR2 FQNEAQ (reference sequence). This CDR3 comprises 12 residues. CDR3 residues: CASSLQDQPQHF. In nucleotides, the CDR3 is TGTGCCAGCAGCTTACAGGATCAGCCCCAGCATTTT.

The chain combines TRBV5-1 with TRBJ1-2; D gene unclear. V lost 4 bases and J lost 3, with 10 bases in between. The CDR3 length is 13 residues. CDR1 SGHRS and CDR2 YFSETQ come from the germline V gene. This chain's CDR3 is CASSREGDYGYTF. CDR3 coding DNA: TGCGCCAGCAGCCGGGAGGGAGACTATGGCTACACCTTC.

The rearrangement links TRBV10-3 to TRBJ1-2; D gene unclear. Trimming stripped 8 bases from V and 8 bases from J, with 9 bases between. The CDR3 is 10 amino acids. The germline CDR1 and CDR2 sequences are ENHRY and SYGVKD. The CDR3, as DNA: TGTGCCATCCAACCGGGAGGCTACACCTTC. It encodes CAIQPGGYTF.

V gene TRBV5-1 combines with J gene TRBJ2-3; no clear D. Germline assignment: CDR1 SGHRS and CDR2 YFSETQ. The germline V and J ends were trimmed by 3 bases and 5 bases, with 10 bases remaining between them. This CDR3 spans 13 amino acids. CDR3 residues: CASSYSLVDTQYF. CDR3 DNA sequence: TGCGCCAGCAGCTACTCCCTCGTAGATACGCAGTATTTT.

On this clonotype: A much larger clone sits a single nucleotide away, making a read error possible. CDR3 sequence: CASSGARGTTEKLFF. CDR3 nucleotide sequence: TGTGCCAGCAGTGGAGCGAGGGGAACGACTGAAAAACTGTTTTTT. The chain carries TRBV6-1 and TRBJ1-4, with a tentative D call TRBD1 (5 bases). The V and J ends lost 4 bases and 7 bases respectively, with 16 bases between them. CDR1 and CDR2 from the germline V gene are MNHNS and SASEGT. This CDR3 has 15 amino acids.

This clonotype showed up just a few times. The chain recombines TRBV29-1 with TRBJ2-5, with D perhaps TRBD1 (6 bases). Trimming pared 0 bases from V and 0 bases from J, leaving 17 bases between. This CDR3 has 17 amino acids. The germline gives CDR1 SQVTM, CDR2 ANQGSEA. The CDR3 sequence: CSVEDLVGHAYQETQYF. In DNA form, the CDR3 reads TGCAGCGTTGAAGATCTTGTGGGACATGCGTACCAAGAGACCCAGTACTTC.

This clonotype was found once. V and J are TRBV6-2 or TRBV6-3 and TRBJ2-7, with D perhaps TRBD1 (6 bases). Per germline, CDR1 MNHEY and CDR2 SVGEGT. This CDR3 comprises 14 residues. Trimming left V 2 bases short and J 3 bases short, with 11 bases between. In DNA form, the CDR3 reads TGTGCCAGCAGTTACCCACAGGGCATCTACGAGCAGTACTTC. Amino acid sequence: CASSYPQGIYEQYF.

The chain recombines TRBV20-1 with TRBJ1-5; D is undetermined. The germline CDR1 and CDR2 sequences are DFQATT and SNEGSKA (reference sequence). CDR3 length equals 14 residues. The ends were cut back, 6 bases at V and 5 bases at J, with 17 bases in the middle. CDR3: CSATPGRNDQPQHF. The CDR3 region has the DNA TGCAGTGCAACACCCGGACGGAACGATCAGCCCCAGCATTTT.

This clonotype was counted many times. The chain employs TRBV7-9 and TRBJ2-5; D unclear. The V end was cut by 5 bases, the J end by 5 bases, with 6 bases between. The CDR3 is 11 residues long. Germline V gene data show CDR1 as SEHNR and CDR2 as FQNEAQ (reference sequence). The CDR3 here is CASSRSETQYF. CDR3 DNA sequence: TGTGCCAGCAGCAGATCCGAGACCCAGTACTTC. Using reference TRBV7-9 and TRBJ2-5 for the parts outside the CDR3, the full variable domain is DTGVSQNPRHKITKRGQNVTFRCDPISEHNRLYWYRQTLGQGPEFLTYFQNEAQLEKSRLLSDRFSAERPKGSFSTLEIQRTEQGDSAMYLCASSRSETQYFGPGTRLLVL.

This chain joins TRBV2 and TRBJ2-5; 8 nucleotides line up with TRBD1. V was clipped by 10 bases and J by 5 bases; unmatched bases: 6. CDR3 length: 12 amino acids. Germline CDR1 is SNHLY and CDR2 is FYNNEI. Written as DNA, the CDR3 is TGTGCCACCATGGACAGGGTGGAGACCCAGTACTTC. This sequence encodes CATMDRVETQYF.

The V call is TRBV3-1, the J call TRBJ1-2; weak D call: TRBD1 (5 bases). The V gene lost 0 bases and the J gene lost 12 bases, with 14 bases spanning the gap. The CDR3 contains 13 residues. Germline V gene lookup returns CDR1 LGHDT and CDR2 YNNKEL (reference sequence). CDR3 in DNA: TGTGCCAGCAGCCAAGAATCAGGGCAGTCGAACACCTTC. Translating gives CASSQESGQSNTF.

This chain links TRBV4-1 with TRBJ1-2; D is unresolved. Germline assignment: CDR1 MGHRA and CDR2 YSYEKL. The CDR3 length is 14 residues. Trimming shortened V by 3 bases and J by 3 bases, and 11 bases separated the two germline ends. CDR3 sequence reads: CASSQLERDYGYTF. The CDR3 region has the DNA TGCGCCAGCAGCCAGTTGGAGCGGGACTATGGCTACACCTTC.